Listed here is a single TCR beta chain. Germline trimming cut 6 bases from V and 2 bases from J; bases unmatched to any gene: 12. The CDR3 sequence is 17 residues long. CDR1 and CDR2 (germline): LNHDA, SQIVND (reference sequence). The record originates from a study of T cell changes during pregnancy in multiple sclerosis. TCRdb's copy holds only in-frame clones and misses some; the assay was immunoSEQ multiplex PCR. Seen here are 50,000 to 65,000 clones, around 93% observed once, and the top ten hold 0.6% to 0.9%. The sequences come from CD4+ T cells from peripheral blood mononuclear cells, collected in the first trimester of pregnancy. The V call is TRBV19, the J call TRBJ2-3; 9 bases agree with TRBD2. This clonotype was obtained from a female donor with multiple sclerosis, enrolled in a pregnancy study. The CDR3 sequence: CASSREPGLAPTDTQYF. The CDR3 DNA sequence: TGTGCCAGTAGCAGAGAGCCGGGACTAGCTCCCACAGATACGCAGTATTTT.